This T cell receptor (beta chain) was identified during a study of shared clonotypes between healthy human individuals (dated by TCRdb to the early 2020s). Regarding the complete study: The cohort included three men and a couple of women between 18 and 49 years of age. For each donor, CD4 naive and CD4 memory were each given three plates, CD8 naive was given two plates, and CD8 memory was given one plate. To estimate repertoire size and how much clonotypes are shared between individuals, the study performed deep sequencing of blood TCR repertoires from about five healthy adults. Different laboratories and diverse techniques were used to prepare libraries and sequence TCR repertoires, to increase sequencing depth and limit assay-specific biases. Each donor's leukapheresis produced roughly between roughly 0.9 and 9 billion PBMCs.

For the CD8 naive samples, CD45RO-negative cells were positively selected for CCR7, yielding a CD45RA+CCR7+ population from which TemRA cells were excluded. Healthy HIV-negative adults with no recently reported acute infections or vaccinations were included as donors. All donors were Caucasian adults living in Nashville, Tennessee, USA. Blood was obtained by leukapheresis, after which PBMCs were separated by Ficoll-Histopaque density gradient centrifugation and cryopreserved in liquid nitrogen vapor phase. Analytical flow cytometry was used to check the purity and quantity of every magnetically sorted T cell population. Genomic DNA was isolated from each sorted fraction and quantified by UV absorbance on a Nanodrop 2000c. The full study reports these points: Pairwise subsampling led to the expectation that sequencing depth would affect the degree of clonotype sharing among donors. Approximately 5% of naive CD4, 3.5% of naive CD8, about 2.5% of memory CD4, and approximately 0.39% of memory CD8 clonotypes were shared across a few donors. Even with the large sequencing depth, rarefaction of the sorted-subset datasets indicated that sequencing was incomplete. Sampling was restricted to blood, and TCR repertoires in tissues likely differ from the TCR repertoires found in blood. Clonotypes shared by all four sorted-subset donors showed higher generation probabilities than non-shared clonotypes. Because the study included only a small number of donors, the genetic and exposure-history diversity represented was limited. Larger estimated clonotype richness was generally found for naive subsets than for memory subsets.

As regards this clone: What antigen it recognizes has not been identified. Base qualities are missing; no much larger clone stands one base away.

Using the deep immunoSEQ assay, TCR CDR3 regions were amplified from genomic DNA by multiplex PCR. Extracted genomic DNA from each cell subset was spread evenly across all wells of several immunoSEQ 96-well plates, with each plate serving as a replicate. For sorted subsets, around 200 ng genomic DNA, equal to tens of thousands of T cell genomes, was loaded into each replicate PCR. Purified libraries were quantified with a Qubit 3.0 fluorometer, sized on a Bioanalyzer 2100, and re-quantified with the KAPA Library Quantification kit. A separate single-read 150-cycle Illumina NextSeq 550 flow cell was used to sequence each immunoSEQ 96-well plate. The authors processed their data as follows. Because only junctional sequences without quality scores were contained in the immunoSEQ output, filtering matching that applied to full-length reads could not be performed. To assign V/J genes and CDR3, sequences were annotated using PyIR, a Python wrapper for IgBLAST v1.9, with IMGT germline references. Any read was removed if the V/J assignment was weak (E-value above 1e-6), the CDR3 was missing, or the read contained stop codons, out-of-frame junctions, or ambiguous translated residues. A V3J clonotype was defined by an identical inferred V gene, J gene, and CDR3 amino acid sequence. To compute the percentage overlap between repertoires, the number of shared unique clonotypes was divided by the size of the smaller repertoire. Richness of each repertoire was evaluated using RTK rarefaction, the Chao1 estimator, and Recon v2.1 estimates of unobserved clonotypes. OLGA was used to compute generation probabilities for all TCRbeta clonotypes that the gDNA method yielded from four donors. In its TCRdb copy, this immuneACCESS table keeps in-frame sequences only and misses some clones. Where compared with another copy, unresolved V genes explain less than half of these, and the others have no known cause. V and J calls and clone size are those listed in that table; D and trimming were worked out from the DNA. This sample gives 700,000 to 950,000 clones in total; roughly 96% of them show up just once. Around 0.25% of the sample comes from the top ten.

Input material: naive CD8+ T cells sorted from blood. The sample's cell subset or site label, in plain terms: CD45RA+CCR7+. This sequence was found in a man aged 25-45 years in good health.

The bases read TGTGCCAGCAGCCAAGATGGAGGAGCCCATTACGAGCAGTACTTC. The resulting protein is CASSQDGGAHYEQYF. The receptor chain draws on TRBV14 and TRBJ2-7, with TRBD2 tentatively as D gene (5 bases match). Per the germline V gene, SGHDN is the CDR1 and FVKESK is the CDR2. A distance of 13 bases separates the germline ends of V and J, which lose 0 bases and 4 bases respectively. The CDR3 spans 15 residues, from the cysteine through the phenylalanine. Solely the CDR3 DNA is kept, with 45 bases framed from the first base. Beyond the CDR3, the reference TRBV14 and TRBJ2-7 genes provide the residues; the full variable domain reads: EAGVTQFPSHSVIEKGQTVTLRCDPISGHDNLYWYRRVMGKEIKFLLHFVKESKQDESGMPNNRFLAERTGGTYSTLKVQPAELEDSGVYFCASSQDGGAHYEQYFGPGTRLTVT.